The TCR beta chain under discussion was sequenced for a study of blood T cell repertoires in COVID-19. About the study: The cDNA or gDNA used as material had been derived from T cells, B-cell-depleted T cells, or PBMCs.

Some clones are missing from TCRdb's copy, which holds only in-frame ones; the method was immunoSEQ multiplex PCR. The sample yields approximately 230,000 clones, about nine tenths seen once. Participants' own reports of clinical history determined their cohort assignment. Each recovered donor of Cohort 3 presented with two negative PCRs, clearance, or symptom resolution. There are 15 residues in the CDR3. Germline CDR1 SGHAT, CDR2 FQNNGV. V lost 4 bases to trimming and J lost 2 bases; unmatched junction nucleotides: 7. This sequence was found in a man aged 35 to 55 who had recovered from COVID-19. The source material was PBMCs or T cells enriched from blood (not recorded which). This sequence joins TRBV11-2 and TRBJ2-7; 8 bases are a match to TRBD1. The CDR3 sequence is CASSSWTGKAYEQYF. CDR3 DNA: TGTGCCAGCAGCTCTTGGACAGGGAAAGCCTACGAGCAGTACTTC. The full variable domain, rest sourced from reference TRBV11-2 and TRBJ2-7, is EAGVAQSPRYKIIEKRQSVAFWCNPISGHATLYWYQQILGQGPKLLIQFQNNGVVDDSQLPKDRFSAERLKGVDSTLKIQPAKLEDSAVYLCASSSWTGKAYEQYFGPGTRLTVT.